Included here is one T cell receptor (beta chain) sequence, with context. No antigen is known for it. Base qualities were left out, and no much larger clone turns up one base away. For sequencing of the TCRbeta CDR3 region, genomic DNA was extracted from the sorted cells. The immunoSEQ Assay was used to sequence the TCRbeta CDR3 regions. Drawn from immuneACCESS, this table holds only the in-frame rearrangements with V and J called that TCRdb kept. Clones are partly lost; checked studies trace under half to an unresolved V gene and leave the rest unexplained. The sample includes about 48,000 clones, with approximately 83% observed a single time. 9.5% to 15% of the sample rests with the top ten. The sample is drawn from a study of OX40 agonist ivuxolimab in advanced cancers. Turning to the overall study: The costimulatory receptor OX40 (CD134) was targeted by ivuxolimab, a fully human IgG2 agonistic monoclonal antibody. Patients were allowed to have had prior anti-PD-1, anti-PD-L1 or anti-CTLA-4 therapy, and 30% to 40% of the dose-escalation patients had been treated with checkpoint inhibitors. Intravenous ivuxolimab was administered to patients every 2 weeks at six dose levels: 0.01, 0.1, 0.3, 1.5, 3 and 10 mg/kg. The paper covers the monotherapy dose-escalation part of the phase I ivuxolimab trial, which included N ≈ 52 patients. The purpose of peripheral TCRbeta sequencing was to test whether ivuxolimab changed TCR sequence diversity and led to clonal T-cell expansion. Partial responses occurred in three dose-escalation patients, of whom one had hepatocellular carcinoma and two had cutaneous melanoma. The dose-escalation cohort was around 83% male with a mean age of about 58 years, ranging from roughly 23 to 79. Of the approximately 54 dose-escalation patients, hepatocellular carcinoma was present in around 20, melanoma in around 15, renal cell carcinoma in 9 and head and neck cancer in 9.

The V end gives up 4 bases and the J end 7 bases, leaving 5 bases in the junction not matched to a gene. The germline V gene encodes CDR1 SGHRS and CDR2 YFSETQ. Taken from cysteine to phenylalanine, the CDR3 has 13 residues. Only the CDR3 DNA stays, 39 bases, in frame from base 1. The trial excluded patients who had a history of autoimmune disease or were on systemic immunosuppression. In every dose cohort, peripheral blood was drawn for TCR sequencing at baseline, cycle 4 day 1, and cycle 7 day 1. Samples came from an open-label, multicenter, first-in-human phase I dose-escalation trial of ivuxolimab. The trial enrolled adults with locally advanced or metastatic head and neck squamous cell, hepatocellular, melanoma or renal cell carcinoma. Before TCR sequencing, CD4+ T cells and CD8+ T cells were sorted from peripheral blood as separate populations. Findings and caveats that apply to the study as a whole: At doses of 0.1 to 3.0 mg/kg, clonal expansion of both CD4+ and CD8+ blood T cells was observed from baseline to week 6. Low levels of normalized T-cell clonal expansion were also seen in some patients who did not respond. After ivuxolimab, expanded clones were on average more numerous among CD8+ T cells than among CD4+ T cells. In the 0.1-3.0 mg/kg groups, partial responders were among the patients with the lowest normalized peripheral clonal expansion, particularly in CD8+ T cells. The antigen specificity of the peripheral T cells that underwent clonal expansion was not determined.

The sequence was obtained from an adult with an advanced solid tumor such as melanoma, head and neck, liver or kidney cancer. The chain joins TRBV5-1 to TRBJ1-1, with 9 middle bases fitting TRBD1. Specimen: CD4+ or CD8+ T cells sorted from blood, collected in a trial of the OX40 agonist ivuxolimab. The CDR3 is CASSKGTGNEAFF. Read as DNA, the sequence is TGCGCCAGCAGCAAGGGGACAGGGAATGAAGCTTTCTTT.